These 15 T cell receptor beta chains were all obtained from the same sample, sequenced in a study of T cell responses to AZD1222 COVID-19 vaccine. The table came from immunoSEQ multiplex PCR; TCRdb's copy has only in-frame clones and leaves some out. Seen here are about 130,000 clones, approximately 90% observed once, and the top ten hold 1.5% to 2%. Material: peripheral blood, obtained on day 0 of AZD1222 vaccination. Receptor source: an adult in good health.

The chain uses TRBV30 and TRBJ1-2; maybe TRBD1 (5 bases). This CDR3 has 15 amino acids. Per germline, CDR1 GTSNPN and CDR2 SVGIG (reference sequence). The V and J ends lost 1 base and 0 bases respectively, with 12 bases between them. The CDR3 nucleotides are TGTGCCTGGAGTGGGGTGTGGGGGACTAACTATGGCTACACCTTC. The encoded protein is CAWSGVWGTNYGYTF.

This chain links TRBV27 with TRBJ1-1; D perhaps matches TRBD1 (6 bases). The CDR3 has 13 residues. Germline CDR1 MNHEY, CDR2 SMNVEV (reference sequence). The ends were cut back, 3 bases at V and 3 bases at J, with 8 bases in the middle. The chain's CDR3 is CASSFWTDTEAFF. CDR3 DNA sequence: TGTGCCAGCAGTTTCTGGACAGACACTGAAGCTTTCTTT.

The chain is built from TRBV6-2 or TRBV6-3 and TRBJ1-2, with D perhaps TRBD1 (6 bases). The CDR3 consists of 13 residues. The germline gives CDR1 MNHEY, CDR2 SVGEGT. V lost 5 bases and J 5 bases, leaving 12 bases between the germline ends. This CDR3 reads CASSPTGKYGYTF. The CDR3 bases are TGTGCCAGCAGTCCCACAGGGAAATATGGCTACACCTTC.

This chain uses TRBV18 with TRBJ2-1; D could derive from TRBD1 or TRBD2 (6 bases each). V was cut by 6 bases and J by 6 bases, with 18 bases left in between. The CDR3 consists of 15 residues. CDR1 KGHSH and CDR2 LQKENI come from the germline V gene. The CDR3, as DNA: TGTGCCAGCTCGCGAGGGGGGAAGGGGCTCAATGAGCAGTTCTTC. It codes for CASSRGGKGLNEQFF.

V is TRBV5-4 and J is TRBJ1-1; D gene ambiguous. The CDR3 has 14 residues. The V end was cut by 3 bases, the J end by 8 bases, with 17 bases between. Per the germline V gene, CDR1 is SGHNT and CDR2 is YYREEE (reference sequence). The CDR3 spells CASSWRTPALEAFF. The CDR3 DNA is TGTGCCAGCAGCTGGAGGACGCCGGCACTGGAAGCTTTCTTT.

V and J are TRBV25-1 and TRBJ2-7; the match to TRBD1 covers 7 bases. After removal of 8 bases from V and 3 bases from J, the junction contained 7 bases not matched to a gene. In germline, CDR1 is MGHDK, CDR2 SYGVNS. CDR3 length: 13 residues. The DNA for the CDR3 is TGTGCCAGCGGCCCGGGACAGAACTACGAGCAGTACTTC. As protein: CASGPGQNYEQYF.

This sequence joins TRBV19 and TRBJ2-3, with 12 bases lining up with TRBD2. Per the germline V gene, CDR1 is LNHDA and CDR2 is SQIVND (reference sequence). Trimming removed 5 bases from V and 2 bases from J; junction bases left unmatched: 8. The CDR3 is made up of 17 amino acids. This CDR3 is CASSRLAGVPSTDTQYF. CDR3 DNA sequence: TGTGCCAGTAGTCGACTAGCGGGGGTCCCTTCCACAGATACGCAGTATTTT.

This clone was recorded only once. The chain couples TRBV27 to TRBJ1-2; no definite D call. The V end lost 5 bases, the J end lost 0 bases, and 10 bases lay between the germline ends. Germline V gives CDR1 MNHEY, CDR2 SMNVEV (reference sequence). The CDR3 is 14 residues long. This CDR3 is CASSPAGANYGYTF. CDR3 sequence (DNA): TGTGCCAGCAGTCCCGCGGGAGCTAACTATGGCTACACCTTC.

The gene calls are TRBV29-1 and TRBJ1-1; tentatively, D is TRBD1 (5 bases). The V and J ends lost 4 bases and 4 bases respectively, with 10 bases between them. The CDR3 runs to 12 residues. CDR1 is SQVTM, CDR2 ANQGSEA, per germline. Here the CDR3 reads CSVGQSFTEAFF. The CDR3 region has the DNA TGCAGCGTTGGACAGTCCTTCACTGAAGCTTTCTTT.

This chain connects TRBV9 to TRBJ2-5; 8 bases are a match to TRBD1. The V gene end was trimmed by 3 bases and the J gene end by 8 bases; junction bases not matched to a gene: 6. The CDR3 is 13 amino acids. From germline, CDR1 is SGDLS and CDR2 YYNGEE. CDR3 DNA: TGTGCCAGCAGCGACCGACAGGGGACTACCCAGTACTTC. Translation: CASSDRQGTTQYF.

This chain joins TRBV5-1 and TRBJ1-2, with a tentative D call TRBD1 (6 bases). Per germline, CDR1 SGHRS and CDR2 YFSETQ. The CDR3 totals 15 residues. Trimming stripped 4 bases from V and 3 bases from J, with 16 bases between. The CDR3 nucleotides read TGCGCCAGCAGCGTACAGGGAAGAGCGGACTATGGCTACACCTTC. The encoded protein is CASSVQGRADYGYTF.

V usage is TRBV6-5 and J usage is TRBJ1-2; tentatively, D is TRBD1 (6 bases). The V end was cut by 7 bases, the J end by 8 bases, with 20 bases between. Germline V gene data show CDR1 as MNHEY and CDR2 as SVGAGI. The CDR3 runs to 14 residues. The CDR3 bases are TGTGCCAGCACGTCGACAGGCGGTCTGGGGGGCTACACCTTC. It yields the protein CASTSTGGLGGYTF.

This clone was seen once. The chain employs TRBV10-2 and TRBJ1-1; D gene unclear. V lost 7 bases and J lost 0, with 15 bases in between. The CDR3 spans 15 residues. Germline values: CDR1 WSHSY, CDR2 SAAADI. The CDR3 DNA reads as TGCGCCAGCACCCGAGGTATGACGGTGAACACTGAAGCTTTCTTT. Its protein product is CASTRGMTVNTEAFF.

The chain has TRBV14 and TRBJ1-1; weak D call: TRBD1 (5 bases). Per the germline V gene, CDR1 is SGHDN and CDR2 is FVKESK. This CDR3 spans 14 amino acids. V was trimmed by 4 bases and J by 2 bases, leaving 11 bases between them. In DNA form, the CDR3 reads TGTGCCAGCAGCCTCCGGGGCAGTAACACTGAAGCTTTCTTT. It is translated as CASSLRGSNTEAFF.

The chain is built from TRBV5-5 and TRBJ1-3; 7 bases agree with TRBD1. Trimming removed 1 base from V and 4 bases from J; junction bases left unmatched: 11. The germline V gene encodes CDR1 SGHKS and CDR2 YYEKEE (reference sequence). The CDR3 is made up of 17 amino acids. Written as DNA, the CDR3 is TGTGCCAGCAGCTTGAAGCTTACGGGACAGCACGGAAACACCATATATTTT. Translated, it gives CASSLKLTGQHGNTIYF.